Listed below are T cell receptor beta chains from one sample, sequenced in a study of draining lymph node invasion in breast cancer. TCRdb reanalysed the bulk RNA-seq reads using MiXCR and keeps one entry per CDR3 protein. This sample has some 3,400 distinct CDR3 sequences, with 78% found just once. The source material was sorted memory CD4+ effector T cells from a lymph node. All receptors derive from a female donor with luminal breast cancer. Both conserved end residues are part of each CDR3. D genes are given only for firm matches. A row's size may be missing; if present it is once, few, many or a size class.

CDR3 DNA: TGTGCCAGCAGTGACGGACAGGGGAACACTGAAGCTTTCTTT; CDR3 protein: CASSDGQGNTEAFF; clone size: -; V gene: TRBV6-6; J gene: TRBJ1-1; D gene: TRBD1
CDR3 DNA: TGTGCCAGCAGCTTTTTCAGCAATGGCTACACCTTC; CDR3 protein: CASSFFSNGYTF; clone size: -; V gene: TRBV11-2; J gene: TRBJ1-2; D gene: -
CDR3 DNA: TGTGCCAGTAGTATGGGGCAGGTACGCAATGAGCAGTTCTTC; CDR3 protein: CASSMGQVRNEQFF; clone size: -; V gene: TRBV19; J gene: TRBJ2-1; D gene: -
CDR3 DNA: TGCAGTGCTAGTGCAGGGGATCATAGCAATCAGCCCCAGCATTTT; CDR3 protein: CSASAGDHSNQPQHF; clone size: once; V gene: TRBV20-1; J gene: TRBJ1-5; D gene: -
CDR3 DNA: TGTGCCAGCAGCGTCGACGCAGGAAATCAGCCCCAGCATTTT; CDR3 protein: CASSVDAGNQPQHF; clone size: few; V gene: TRBV9; J gene: TRBJ1-5; D gene: -
CDR3 DNA: TGTGCCAGCAGTGCCCGGGACAGGGACTACGAGCAGTACTTC; CDR3 protein: CASSARDRDYEQYF; clone size: -; V gene: TRBV6-2/TRBV6-3; J gene: TRBJ2-7; D gene: TRBD1
CDR3 DNA: TGCAGTGCTAGGGACAGCGGCACAGATACGCAGTATTTT; CDR3 protein: CSARDSGTDTQYF; clone size: -; V gene: TRBV20-1; J gene: TRBJ2-3; D gene: -
CDR3 DNA: TGCGCCAGCAGCTTGGAAGGCCGGTCTGGGGCCAACGTCCTGACTTTC; CDR3 protein: CASSLEGRSGANVLTF; clone size: -; V gene: TRBV5-1; J gene: TRBJ2-6; D gene: -
CDR3 DNA: TGTGCCAGCAGACCTGAGAGGGGCGGGACCGGGAGCTCCTACAATGAGCAGTTCTTC; CDR3 protein: CASRPERGGTGSSYNEQFF; clone size: -; V gene: TRBV28; J gene: TRBJ2-1; D gene: -
CDR3 DNA: TGTGCCAGCAGTTTTACAGGGAATCAGCCCCAGCATTTT; CDR3 protein: CASSFTGNQPQHF; clone size: once; V gene: TRBV12-3/TRBV12-4; J gene: TRBJ1-5; D gene: -
CDR3 DNA: TGCAGTGCTAGGGGTCTAGCGGGGGGCGGCACCTCCTACAATGAGCAGTTCTTC; CDR3 protein: CSARGLAGGGTSYNEQFF; clone size: -; V gene: TRBV20-1; J gene: TRBJ2-1; D gene: TRBD2
CDR3 DNA: TGTGCCAGCCGCCTAGCGGGAGCGGACGAGCAGTTCTTC; CDR3 protein: CASRLAGADEQFF; clone size: -; V gene: TRBV13; J gene: TRBJ2-1; D gene: TRBD2
CDR3 DNA: TGCGCCAGCAGCCAGGTGGGTCGGGTTGCAAGGGAAATCTACGAGCAGTACTTC; CDR3 protein: CASSQVGRVAREIYEQYF; clone size: -; V gene: TRBV4-1; J gene: TRBJ2-7; D gene: -
CDR3 DNA: TGTGCCAGCAACCGGACGCGTTACAATGAGCAGTTCTTC; CDR3 protein: CASNRTRYNEQFF; clone size: -; V gene: TRBV27; J gene: TRBJ2-1; D gene: -
CDR3 DNA: TGCGCCAGCAGCCAAGGGTCAGCGGGCGCGAACACCGGGGAGCTGTTTTTT; CDR3 protein: CASSQGSAGANTGELFF; clone size: -; V gene: TRBV4-1; J gene: TRBJ2-2; D gene: -
CDR3 DNA: TGTGCCAGCAGGGGGACCGGGACCACCCTGTTCTTC; CDR3 protein: CASRGTGTTLFF; clone size: few; V gene: TRBV2; J gene: TRBJ2-1; D gene: -
CDR3 DNA: TGTGCCAGCAGCTCATCAGGGGCTGAAGCTTTCTTT; CDR3 protein: CASSSSGAEAFF; clone size: -; V gene: TRBV12-3/TRBV12-4; J gene: TRBJ1-1; D gene: -
CDR3 DNA: TGTGCCAGTAGTAAAAGACCAGAGAACACTGAAGCTTTCTTT; CDR3 protein: CASSKRPENTEAFF; clone size: -; V gene: TRBV19; J gene: TRBJ1-1; D gene: -
CDR3 DNA: TGTGCCAGCAGCTGGAAAGGGTGGGTCACCTTC; CDR3 protein: CASSWKGWVTF; clone size: -; V gene: TRBV5-6; J gene: TRBJ1-2; D gene: -
CDR3 DNA: TGTGCCAGCAGCGGGAGCTCCGGCACCGGGGAGCTGTTTTTT; CDR3 protein: CASSGSSGTGELFF; clone size: -; V gene: TRBV7-9; J gene: TRBJ2-2; D gene: -
CDR3 DNA: TGTGCCAGCAGCTTCAACCCTCAGGGGTTGGCTAATGAAAAACTGTTTTTT; CDR3 protein: CASSFNPQGLANEKLFF; clone size: -; V gene: TRBV7-8; J gene: TRBJ1-4; D gene: -
CDR3 DNA: TGTGCCAGCCGGAGGGCGACAGGGGAGAAAGCGTACGAGCAGTACTTC; CDR3 protein: CASRRATGEKAYEQYF; clone size: -; V gene: TRBV27; J gene: TRBJ2-7; D gene: TRBD1
CDR3 DNA: TGTGCCAGCAGCGTCAGACTGCACGCCTACGAGCAGTACTTC; CDR3 protein: CASSVRLHAYEQYF; clone size: -; V gene: TRBV7-2; J gene: TRBJ2-7; D gene: -
CDR3 DNA: TGTGCCAGCTCACACAATCTCCAGGGGATGAACACTGAAGCTTTCTTT; CDR3 protein: CASSHNLQGMNTEAFF; clone size: -; V gene: TRBV18; J gene: TRBJ1-1; D gene: -
CDR3 DNA: TGTGCCAGCAGCCTGGAGACTAGCGGGATGGCCGGGGAGCTGTTTTTT; CDR3 protein: CASSLETSGMAGELFF; clone size: -; V gene: TRBV5-6; J gene: TRBJ2-2; D gene: TRBD2
CDR3 DNA: TGCAGCTTCTCAGGGGGCCCCTACGAGCAGTACTTC; CDR3 protein: CSFSGGPYEQYF; clone size: -; V gene: TRBV29-1; J gene: TRBJ2-7; D gene: TRBD1
CDR3 DNA: TGTGCCAGCAGCCTCACGGGAGGGCGCGAGGAAAAACTGTTTTTT; CDR3 protein: CASSLTGGREEKLFF; clone size: -; V gene: TRBV7-2; J gene: TRBJ1-4; D gene: -
CDR3 DNA: TGTGCCAGCAGCTTGGCCACAGCAGGGGGCTACACCTTC; CDR3 protein: CASSLATAGGYTF; clone size: -; V gene: TRBV11-1; J gene: TRBJ1-2; D gene: -
CDR3 DNA: TGTGCCAGCAGCTTAGCGGGCAGCCCCCAAGAGACCCAGTACTTC; CDR3 protein: CASSLAGSPQETQYF; clone size: once; V gene: TRBV7-2; J gene: TRBJ2-5; D gene: -
CDR3 DNA: TGCGCCAGCATGGAGGGGAGCTCTGGGGCCAACGTCCTGACTTTC; CDR3 protein: CASMEGSSGANVLTF; clone size: once; V gene: TRBV5-1; J gene: TRBJ2-6; D gene: -
CDR3 DNA: TGTGCCAGCAGCAAAGCCGAACAGCACCAAGAGACCCAGTACTTC; CDR3 protein: CASSKAEQHQETQYF; clone size: few; V gene: TRBV21-1; J gene: TRBJ2-5; D gene: -
CDR3 DNA: TGTGCCAGCAGTTTAAGGACGGGGAACACTGAAGCTTTCTTT; CDR3 protein: CASSLRTGNTEAFF; clone size: -; V gene: TRBV12-3/TRBV12-4; J gene: TRBJ1-1; D gene: -
CDR3 DNA: TGTGCCAGCAGCTTAGGTCCCCAAGAGACCCAGTACTTC; CDR3 protein: CASSLGPQETQYF; clone size: -; V gene: TRBV7-3; J gene: TRBJ2-5; D gene: -
CDR3 DNA: TGTGCCACTGGGACAGGGGAGGGCTACGAGCAGTACTTC; CDR3 protein: CATGTGEGYEQYF; clone size: -; V gene: TRBV10-3; J gene: TRBJ2-7; D gene: TRBD1
CDR3 DNA: TGCGCCAGCAGCACGGGACAGGGACTGGCCACTGAAGCTTTCTTT; CDR3 protein: CASSTGQGLATEAFF; clone size: -; V gene: TRBV5-1; J gene: TRBJ1-1; D gene: TRBD1
CDR3 DNA: TGTGCCAGCAGCTTTCTCTCCGAGCAAAACAATGAGCAGTTCTTC; CDR3 protein: CASSFLSEQNNEQFF; clone size: -; V gene: TRBV5-5; J gene: TRBJ2-1; D gene: -
CDR3 DNA: TGTGCCAGCGGGGGGTTGGCCGGCGCGTCTACCGGGGAGCTGTTTTTT; CDR3 protein: CASGGLAGASTGELFF; clone size: -; V gene: TRBV6-1; J gene: TRBJ2-2; D gene: -
CDR3 DNA: TGTGCCATCAGTGAGATGGCGACTAGCCGGCCCTCGGAGACCCAGTACTTC; CDR3 protein: CAISEMATSRPSETQYF; clone size: -; V gene: TRBV10-3; J gene: TRBJ2-5; D gene: TRBD2
CDR3 DNA: TGCGCCAGCAGCTTGGACCTAGGTGACGATGAGCAGTTCTTC; CDR3 protein: CASSLDLGDDEQFF; clone size: -; V gene: TRBV5-1; J gene: TRBJ2-1; D gene: -